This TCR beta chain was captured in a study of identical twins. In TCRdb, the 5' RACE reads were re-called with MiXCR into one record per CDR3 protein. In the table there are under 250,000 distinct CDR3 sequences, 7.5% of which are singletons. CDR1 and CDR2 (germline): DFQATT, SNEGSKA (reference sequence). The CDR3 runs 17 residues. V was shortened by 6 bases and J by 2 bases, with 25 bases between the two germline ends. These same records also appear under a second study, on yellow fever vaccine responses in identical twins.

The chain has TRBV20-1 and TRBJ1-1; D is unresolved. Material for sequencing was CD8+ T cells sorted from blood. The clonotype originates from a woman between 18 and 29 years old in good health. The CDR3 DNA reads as TGCAGTGCCGTAGATCCACCTGGGCGAAAAATTAACACTGAAGCTTTCTTT. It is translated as CSAVDPPGRKINTEAFF.